Each of the 16 T cell receptor beta chains below was sequenced from the same sample in a study of post-analysis software for immune sequencing data. Their antigen targets remain unknown. Libraries were made from TCR beta cDNA, and they carried unique molecular identifiers. TCRdb reprocessed the PCR reads with MiXCR, giving one entry per CDR3 protein. The repertoire holds fewer than 850,000 distinct CDR3 sequences, with 30% as singletons. Whole-study findings and limits: Included in a set of five TRBV segments more frequent in patients than controls were TRBV5-6, TRBV5-1 and TRBV20-1.

The sequenced sample consisted of blood. Receptors were obtained from a girl aged 10 to 17 with multiple sclerosis.

J is TRBJ2-1 and V is TRBV5-1, with 9 nucleotides matching TRBD1. The germline gives CDR1 SGHRS, CDR2 YFSETQ. CDR3 length equals 19 residues. V lost 0 bases to trimming and J lost 4 bases; unmatched junction nucleotides: 14. CDR3 residues: CASSLVGTGQASEYNEQFF. The CDR3 nucleotides read TGCGCCAGCAGCTTGGTGGGGACAGGGCAGGCTAGCGAATACAATGAGCAGTTCTTC.

In this sample, this clonotype turned up once. In DNA form, the CDR3 reads TGCAGCGCTACGACAGGGGGCTTACAGTACTTC. As protein: CSATTGGLQYF. This chain links TRBV29-1 with TRBJ2-7; 10 bases are a match to TRBD1. The CDR3 sequence is 11 residues long. The V and J ends lost 7 bases and 10 bases, in that order; junction bases with no gene match: 7. Germline CDR1 reads SQVTM; CDR2 reads ANQGSEA.

The chain uses TRBV6-4 and TRBJ1-1; 11 bases align to TRBD1. The CDR3 has 18 residues. V lost 7 bases, J lost 0 bases, and 13 bases stayed unmatched. Germline V gene data show CDR1 as MRHNA and CDR2 as SNTAGT. The DNA of the CDR3 is TGTGCCAGCACTCACGCCGGGACAGGGGGTACCATGAACACTGAAGCTTTCTTT. Amino acid sequence: CASTHAGTGGTMNTEAFF.

This clonotype was seen a handful of times. The V and J genes are TRBV28 and TRBJ1-2; unclear D gene. CDR1 MDHEN and CDR2 SYDVKM come from the germline V gene. The V and J ends lost 6 bases and 9 bases respectively, with 23 bases between them. This CDR3 is built from 15 residues. CDR3 protein: CASRKVEGRVKRYTF. The CDR3, as DNA: TGTGCCAGCAGGAAAGTAGAGGGAAGGGTAAAACGCTACACCTTC.

This clonotype was detected only a few times. The J gene is TRBJ1-2, the V gene TRBV6-1, with TRBD1 identical over 7 bases. The V gene end was trimmed by 2 bases and the J gene end by 4 bases; junction bases not matched to a gene: 7. The CDR3 covers 15 residues. Germline V gene data show CDR1 as MNHNS and CDR2 as SASEGT. The CDR3 sequence: CASSELVAGGYGYTF. The CDR3 DNA is TGTGCCAGCAGTGAACTGGTGGCAGGGGGCTATGGCTACACCTTC.

The V call is TRBV28, the J call TRBJ1-1, with D tentatively TRBD1 (6 bases). V lost 9 bases, J lost 1 base, and 6 bases lay in between. The CDR3 spans 11 residues. Germline values: CDR1 MDHEN, CDR2 SYDVKM. The CDR3 loop reads CARQGNTEAFF. The DNA for the CDR3 is TGTGCCAGACAGGGGAACACTGAAGCTTTCTTT.

This clonotype was seen a single time. This sequence joins TRBV24-1 and TRBJ2-1; TRBD1 aligns across 10 bases. From germline, CDR1 is KGHDR and CDR2 SFDVKD. Trimming at V came to 4 bases and at J to 2 bases, leaving 4 bases not matched to a gene. The length of the CDR3 is 16 residues. CDR3 sequence (DNA): TGTGCCACCAGTGAAATGACAGGGGGCGCCTACAATGAGCAGTTCTTC. This gives the protein CATSEMTGGAYNEQFF.

This clonotype has more than one count but fewer than ten. J is TRBJ2-7 and V is TRBV6-5; D ambiguous. V lost 2 bases and J lost 4, with 9 bases in between. The CDR3 is made up of 13 amino acids. CDR1 is MNHEY and CDR2 is SVGAGI in the germline V gene. The CDR3 reads CASSYEGLYEQYF. CDR3 bases: TGTGCCAGCAGTTACGAAGGGCTATACGAGCAGTACTTC.

The CDR3 nucleotides are TGCAGTGCTAGAGGTCGGACTAGCGGGAACTACAATGAGCAGTTCTTC. Its protein is CSARGRTSGNYNEQFF. The chain recombines TRBV20-1 with TRBJ2-1, with 12 bases that match TRBD2. The CDR3 is 16 amino acids. V dropped 1 base and J dropped 3; count of bases not matched to a gene: 4. The V gene's germline CDR1 is DFQATT and CDR2 SNEGSKA (reference sequence).

The chain carries TRBV3-1 and TRBJ2-4, with 13 bases fitting TRBD2. V was clipped by 0 bases and J by 6 bases; unmatched bases: 2. Germline assignment: CDR1 LGHDT and CDR2 YNNKEL (reference sequence). The CDR3 loop spans 16 amino acids. This CDR3 is CASSQDRTSGRNIQYF. CDR3 sequence (DNA): TGTGCCAGCAGCCAAGATAGGACTAGCGGGAGAAACATTCAGTACTTC.

V usage is TRBV11-2 and J usage is TRBJ2-5, with no clear D. Germline CDR1 is SGHAT and CDR2 is FQNNGV. Trimming took 3 bases from V and 0 from J, leaving 8 bases between them. The CDR3 contains 14 residues. CDR3 nucleotides: TGTGCCAGCAGCTTCGGGCGGTACCAAGAGACCCAGTACTTC. This gives the protein CASSFGRYQETQYF.

This clonotype has more than one count but fewer than ten. The rearrangement uses TRBV7-2 and TRBJ2-7; D not resolved. Germline V gene data show CDR1 as SGHTA and CDR2 as FQGNSA. Trimming left V 2 bases short and J 4 bases short, with 15 bases between. CDR3 length equals 15 residues. The CDR3 sequence is CASSLSSRLVYEQYF. The CDR3 DNA is TGTGCCAGCAGCTTAAGTTCCAGGTTGGTGTACGAGCAGTACTTC.

This clonotype has only a few counts. This sequence joins TRBV7-8 and TRBJ2-5, with D unresolved. V was shortened by 5 bases and J by 5 bases, with 12 bases between the two germline ends. The germline CDR1 and CDR2 sequences are SGHVS and FQNEAQ. There are 13 residues in the CDR3. CDR3 protein: CASSLGNAETQYF. As DNA, the CDR3 is TGTGCCAGCAGCCTAGGGAATGCGGAGACCCAGTACTTC.

Ten or more counts support this clonotype. This chain connects TRBV6-4 to TRBJ2-3; D might be TRBD1 or TRBD2, each matching 6 bases. V was shortened by 6 bases and J by 2 bases, with 18 bases between the two germline ends. CDR1 is MRHNA and CDR2 is SNTAGT in the germline V gene. The CDR3 is 16 amino acids. For the CDR3, the DNA is TGTGCCAGCAGCCCCCGGGCCGGGGGCCCCACAGATACGCAGTATTTT. Translating it yields CASSPRAGGPTDTQYF.

The chain employs TRBV20-1 and TRBJ2-7; TRBD2 agrees at 7 bases. Germline-derived CDR1 and CDR2 are DFQATT and SNEGSKA (reference sequence). The CDR3 consists of 16 residues. Unmatched junction bases numbered 15, after V lost 0 bases and J lost 7 bases. CDR3 in DNA: TGCAGTGCTAGAGATCGTCTAGCGGCCCTTGAGTTAGAGCAGTACTTC. It translates to CSARDRLAALELEQYF.

The chain combines TRBV6-6 with TRBJ1-4; tentative D call: TRBD1 (6 bases). The CDR3 is made up of 14 amino acids. V was shortened by 2 bases and J by 8 bases, with 12 bases between the two germline ends. Germline assignment: CDR1 MNHNY and CDR2 SVGAGI (reference sequence). The CDR3 DNA reads as TGTGCCAGCAGTTACGACACAGGGAGAGAAAAACTGTTTTTT. Protein sequence: CASSYDTGREKLFF.